The subject of this entry is one T cell receptor (beta chain). Sequencing used immunoSEQ multiplex PCR; TCRdb keeps in-frame clones, though not all of them. Of about 51,000 clones in the sample, around four fifths are singletons; the top ten hold around 3.4%. This sample is drawn from a study of early stage breast cancer tumors. Trimming removed 5 bases from V and 0 bases from J, with 14 bases in between. Germline V lookup: CDR1 MDHEN, CDR2 SYDVKM. CDR3 length: 16 residues. The specimen sequenced was blood. The TCR originated in a person in their 40s with breast cancer. The rearrangement uses TRBV28 and TRBJ2-4, with unresolved D. The CDR3 protein is CASSPITSVAKNIQYF. The CDR3 DNA is TGTGCCAGCAGTCCGATTACCTCAGTAGCCAAAAACATTCAGTACTTC.